Described below is a single T cell receptor (beta chain) sequence and its context. What it binds is unknown. This sample is part of a study of siplizumab effects on memory and regulatory T cells. General observations from the study: Both greater diversity than memory cells and a major contribution to the alloresponse seemed to characterize naive T cells. An assignable naive or memory phenotype was lacking in roughly 80-97% of proliferating CD4+ or CD8+ clones. Confirmation that proliferating Tregs from siplizumab cultures had suppressive function was not obtained.

This table comes from immunoSEQ multiplex PCR, and its TCRdb copy is limited to in-frame clones, with some not included. The sample records 50,000 to 70,000 clones, 90% to 98% being singletons. The germline gives CDR1 SNHLY, CDR2 FYNNEI. The CDR3 runs 14 residues. The ends were cut back, 4 bases at V and 0 bases at J, with 6 bases in the middle. This clonotype was obtained from a human donor in good health. This chain links TRBV2 with TRBJ1-4; no clear D. The sequencing sample was made of naive CD8+ T cells sorted from blood. The CDR3, as DNA: TGTGCCAGCAGTGCAACAACAACTAATGAAAAACTGTTTTTT. This codes for CASSATTTNEKLFF.